This TCR beta chain was captured in a study of technical replicates of blood from several donors. Sequencing was performed with immunoSEQ multiplex PCR; in TCRdb, only in-frame clones are kept and a portion is missing. The table has about 78,000 clones, 90% to 95% seen once. Material: T cells isolated from PBMCs. This TCR derives from a human donor in good health.

Here the CDR3 reads CAWAAGTEAFF. CDR3 coding DNA: TGTGCCTGGGCCGCGGGGACTGAAGCTTTCTTT. V is TRBV30 and J is TRBJ1-1; D gene unclear. Germline V CDR1 and CDR2: GTSNPN, SVGIG (reference sequence). V dropped 5 bases and J dropped 5 bases, with 9 bases sitting between them. CDR3 length: 11 amino acids.